A selection of T cell receptor beta chains follows, all from one sample in a study of tissue T cells after allogeneic stem cell transplantation. The assay was immunoSEQ multiplex PCR, and TCRdb's table has in-frame clones only and misses some. Of thousands of clones listed, under 75% are singletons. Here the sequenced sample was duodenum tissue, taken at autopsy. The origin of the receptors is a woman between 18 and 49 years old with breast cancer. CDR3s include the opening cysteine and the closing phenylalanine or tryptophan. The D gene is left open where the match is weak. Clone size is not always given. Where it is, it says once, few, many or a class for expanded clones.

TRBV5-1	TRBJ2-5	.	.	TGCGCCAGCAGCCCCCCACAGGGGGCGGGGGGAGAGACCCAGTACTTC	CASSPPQGAGGETQYF
TRBV10-3	TRBJ2-7	few	.	TGTGCCATCGAGGATCCGGGAAGGTACGAGCAGTACTTC	CAIEDPGRYEQYF
TRBV4-2	TRBJ2-3	.	.	TGTGCCAGCAGCCCGGGGGGCCAAAGGGGATACACAGATACGCAGTATTTT	CASSPGGQRGYTDTQYF
TRBV2	TRBJ1-2	.	.	TGTGCCAGACAGGAGGGGCCAGGGAAAGGCGGCTACACCTTC	CARQEGPGKGGYTF
TRBV27	TRBJ1-5	.	.	TGTGCCAGCAGGGATTCCCCGGTCCGGGGGCCCCAGCATTTT	CASRDSPVRGPQHF
TRBV4-3	TRBJ1-1	.	.	TGCGCCAGCAGCCAAGTACGTCAGAACACTGAAGCTTTCTTT	CASSQVRQNTEAFF
TRBV7-2	TRBJ2-7	.	.	TGTGCCAGCAGCTTATGGGACGGAACGAGGGAGCAGTACTTC	CASSLWDGTREQYF
TRBV5-1	TRBJ2-2	.	.	TGCGCCAGCAGCTCCGGGCGAACCGGGGAGCTGTTTTTT	CASSSGRTGELFF
TRBV5-1	TRBJ2-5	few	.	TGCGCCAGCAGCTTGGCGGGTTTAAGCTCGTGGGACGGGGAGACCCAGTACTTC	CASSLAGLSSWDGETQYF
TRBV9	TRBJ2-5	few	.	TGTGCCAGCAGCTGGGGAGCGGAACAAGAGACCCAGTACTTC	CASSWGAEQETQYF
TRBV27	TRBJ2-5	.	TRBD1	TGTGCCAGCAGTTTAAGACAGGGTGGCCTCCAAGAGACCCAGTACTTC	CASSLRQGGLQETQYF
TRBV6-5	TRBJ2-2	few	TRBD2	TGTGCCAGCAGTTACACACAAGCGGGGGGGCCCGGGGAGCTGTTTTTT	CASSYTQAGGPGELFF
TRBV7-9	TRBJ2-5	.	.	TGTGCCAGCAGCCCCGGGACGGAGGAGACCCAGTACTTC	CASSPGTEETQYF
TRBV29-1	TRBJ2-3	few	.	TGCAGCGTCTCTATTGTAGATACGCAGTATTTT	CSVSIVDTQYF
TRBV4-3	TRBJ1-2	once	.	TGCGCCAGCAGCCAATCGGGAGCCAACTATGGCTACACCTTC	CASSQSGANYGYTF
TRBV5-6	TRBJ1-4	.	.	TGTGCCAGCAGCGACGGTGTGGGTACTAATGAAAAACTGTTTTTT	CASSDGVGTNEKLFF
TRBV28	TRBJ1-5	few	.	TGTGCCAGCAGTTTTCCGGGGGTCAGTAATCAGCCCCAGCATTTT	CASSFPGVSNQPQHF
TRBV7-2	TRBJ2-5	few	TRBD2	TGTGCCAGCAGCTCGGGACTAGCGGGGAGGTTCCAGGAGACCCAGTACTTC	CASSSGLAGRFQETQYF
TRBV5-1	TRBJ2-1	once	TRBD2	TGCGCCAGCAGTTTACTAGCGGACAATGAGCAGTTCTTC	CASSLLADNEQFF
TRBV6-5	TRBJ2-7	.	TRBD2	TGTGCCAGCAGTTACTCCTGGACTAGCGGTTCCTACGAGCAGTACTTC	CASSYSWTSGSYEQYF
TRBV5-6	TRBJ1-1	.	.	TGTGCCAGCAGCTTGGGGACACTCGGTGAAGCTTTCTTT	CASSLGTLGEAFF
TRBV5-5	TRBJ1-2	.	TRBD1	TGTGCCAGCAGCTTGGATGCGGGACAGGGGCTATATGGCTACACCTTC	CASSLDAGQGLYGYTF
TRBV5-1	TRBJ2-1	.	TRBD1	TGCGCCAGCAGCCTGAACCCCCCGGGACAGGGCCACAATGAGCAGTTCTTC	CASSLNPPGQGHNEQFF
TRBV5-8	TRBJ2-7	.	.	TGTGCCAGCATTGTCCGGGGAGGCTACGAGCAGTACTTC	CASIVRGGYEQYF
TRBV4-3	TRBJ2-7	.	TRBD2	TGCGCCAGCAGCCAAGATCGAGGGAGGGCCTTCTACTCCTACGAGCAGTACTTC	CASSQDRGRAFYSYEQYF
TRBV6-2/TRBV6-3	TRBJ2-1	.	TRBD2	TGTGCCAGCAGTTCACTGACTAGCCGGATAAGCTCCTACAATGAGCAGTTCTTC	CASSSLTSRISSYNEQFF
TRBV6-2/TRBV6-3	TRBJ2-7	medium-sized	.	TGTGCCAGCAGTTACGTTAGTTCCTACGAGCAGTACTTC	CASSYVSSYEQYF
TRBV18	TRBJ2-7	.	TRBD2	TGTGCCAGCTCACCTACTTCCGCCCATGGACTAGCGGAAGCGTCCACCCAGTACTTC	CASSPTSAHGLAEASTQYF
TRBV7-9	TRBJ1-1	.	.	TGTGCCAGCAGCTTATTGCGTGTGGCGGACACTGAAGCTTTCTTT	CASSLLRVADTEAFF